The clone carrying this TCR beta chain was picked up a small number of times. Its antigen is still unknown. Attachment of unique molecular identifiers was made to individual cDNA molecules. MiXCR, run by TCRdb on the 5' RACE reads, gives a single entry per CDR3 protein. The table includes roughly 60,000 distinct CDR3 sequences, about 11% detected once. Trimming shortened V by 1 base and J by 6 bases, and 10 bases separated the two germline ends. Germline assignment: CDR1 SGHTA and CDR2 FQGNSA. CDR3 length: 13 residues. This record belongs to a study of early T cells in non-severe SARS-CoV-2 infection. Background on the study: With bulk RNA from unsorted whole blood as input, sequencing yielded unpaired chains.

Points from the study as a whole: In VDJdb matching, anti-spike CD8 responses were favored while private and CD4 specificities went missing.

This receptor was identified in an adult who was a healthcare worker with PCR-confirmed SARS-CoV-2 infection or an uninfected control (not recorded which). The starting material was whole blood, obtained at baseline. The chain recombines TRBV7-2 with TRBJ2-7, with D unclear. CDR3 residues: CASSLERYREQYF. CDR3 coding DNA: TGTGCCAGCAGCTTAGAAAGGTATCGCGAGCAGTACTTC.